The subject of this entry is one T cell receptor (beta chain). This sample's TCRbeta library carried unique molecular identifier barcodes. TCRdb reanalysed the PCR reads using MiXCR and keeps one entry per CDR3 protein. The sample includes roughly 220,000 distinct CDR3 sequences, under 8.5% of them seen just once. Germline V gene data show CDR1 as SGHRS and CDR2 as YFSETQ. The CDR3 has 14 amino acids. Trimming cost V 6 bases and J 1 base, with 10 bases left between them. This sample was taken from a study of T-cell reconstitution after alpha-beta-depleted transplantation in children. The genes are TRBV5-1 and TRBJ2-2, with no clear D. The receptor was isolated from a male patient between 2 and 10 years old who had a stem cell transplant for acute myeloid leukemia, so the T cells may come from the graft donor. Material: PBMCs, mostly from graft donor cells, obtained 360 days after TCRalphabeta/CD19-depleted stem cell transplant. CDR3 residues: CASTAVLNTGELFF. Here the CDR3 DNA reads TGCGCCAGCACGGCGGTGCTGAACACCGGGGAGCTGTTTTTT.